The T cell receptor (beta chain) under discussion was sequenced for a study of T-cell reconstitution after alpha-beta-depleted transplantation in children (TCRdb year 2016). Notes on the research overall: Using TCR repertoire profiling, the study quantitatively followed how T-cell immune reconstitution unfolded in children after TCRalphabeta/CD19-depleted allogeneic hematopoietic cell transplantation.

Comments on this clonotype: The target of this receptor is not known. Base-call qualities are not available, and no considerably larger clone is one nucleotide away.

The receptor library was made with PCR. The instrument given in TCRdb is Illumina HiSeq 2500. To normalize quantification of the TCRbeta repertoire, the TCR libraries were built with molecular barcoding that relied on unique molecular identifiers. TCRdb passed the public sequencing reads through fastp at Q25 and MiXCR, retaining productive beta sequences. Entries are consolidated by CDR3 protein sequence, retaining the most common genes and DNA. A total of some 550,000 distinct CDR3 sequences appear in this sample, about 17% of them only once. The ten top clones hold over 3% of the sample. V is pruned by 6 bases and J by 8 bases, leaving 9 bases of the junction without a gene match. CDR1 and CDR2 are read off the germline V gene as MNHNS and SASEGT. CDR3 length: 14 amino acids, cysteine to phenylalanine. Only the CDR3 part of the read is kept: 42 bases, read in frame from the first base.

The receptor's source is a human donor who donated a stem cell graft to a child with acute lymphoblastic leukemia. The chain joins TRBV6-1 to TRBJ2-1; the junction holds 8 bases that match TRBD1. Sequenced material: PBMCs from the stem cell graft donor, taken from the stem cell graft. DNA sequence: TGTGCCAGCAGCGCGGACAGGGCGGTCGATGAGCAGTTCTTC. It specifies CASSADRAVDEQFF.